What follows are 19 T cell receptor beta chains derived from one specimen sequenced in a study of identical twins. From the 5' RACE reads, TCRdb called clonotypes with MiXCR, one entry per CDR3 protein. This table has more than 650,000 distinct CDR3 sequences, roughly 6% appearing once. Material: naive T cells sorted from blood. Every receptor here comes from a man younger than 35 in good health.

This clonotype showed up just a few times. The chain uses TRBV11-2 and TRBJ2-7; TRBD2 matches 9 bases. V shed 5 bases and J 3 bases; nucleotides not matched to a gene: 8. This CDR3 has 15 residues. In germline, CDR1 is SGHAT, CDR2 FQNNGV. For the CDR3, the DNA is TGTGCCAGCAGCGACCCCCTAGCGGGACACTACGAGCAGTACGTC. It translates to CASSDPLAGHYEQYV.

This clonotype was counted only a few times. This rearrangement joins TRBV12-3 or TRBV12-4 to TRBJ2-3; D is unclear. The V end lost 6 bases, the J end lost 2 bases, and 9 bases lay between the germline ends. The CDR3 runs to 13 residues. CDR3 DNA sequence: TGTGCCAGCAGCCGTCGGTCCACAGATACGCAGTATTTT. This encodes CASSRRSTDTQYF.

This clonotype was counted a few times. The genes are TRBV11-3 and TRBJ2-3, with D perhaps TRBD2 (5 bases). V gave up 1 base and J gave up 9 bases, with 11 bases separating them. Germline-derived CDR1 and CDR2 are SGHNT and YENEEA. The length of the CDR3 is 13 residues. The CDR3, as DNA: TGTGCCAGCAGCTTAGCGGGGAGTAGGACGCAGTATTTT. It encodes CASSLAGSRTQYF.

V usage is TRBV5-1 and J usage is TRBJ2-5; D is unclear. With 4 bases removed from V and 1 base from J, the gap between germline ends came to 8 bases. Germline assignment: CDR1 SGHRS and CDR2 YFSETQ. The CDR3 has 13 amino acids. This chain's CDR3 is CASSRSRQETQYF. The CDR3 nucleotides read TGCGCCAGCAGCAGGTCTCGCCAAGAGACCCAGTACTTC.

The CDR3 region is CASSLGAAGYNEQFF. CDR3 nucleotides: TGCGCCAGCAGCTTGGGGGCGGCGGGGTACAATGAGCAGTTCTTC. The chain recombines TRBV5-1 with TRBJ2-1; TRBD2 might be the D (6 bases). The CDR3 has 15 amino acids. V was pared by 0 bases and J by 4 bases, with 11 bases between. Germline V gives CDR1 SGHRS, CDR2 YFSETQ.

This clonotype was found many times. The DNA for the CDR3 is TGCAGTGCCCCGGGGCCATCCGGGAGGCTCTACAATGAGCAGTTCTTC. Its translation is CSAPGPSGRLYNEQFF. The chain employs TRBV20-1 and TRBJ2-1; 7 bases fit TRBD2. The junction had 14 bases not matched to a gene; V was cut back by 6 bases and J by 3 bases. Germline lookup yields CDR1 DFQATT and CDR2 SNEGSKA (reference sequence). The CDR3 has 16 amino acids.

This clonotype was picked up many times. This chain joins TRBV6-1 and TRBJ2-1; D perhaps matches TRBD2 (7 bases). V dropped 7 bases and J dropped 4 bases, with 20 bases sitting between them. The CDR3 extends over 16 amino acids. Germline assignment: CDR1 MNHNS and CDR2 SASEGT. The CDR3 DNA is TGTGCCAGCACCGACCTAGGGGGGGTCCGATACAATGAGCAGTTCTTC. Its translation: CASTDLGGVRYNEQFF.

This clonotype was picked up many times. The chain joins TRBV5-1 to TRBJ2-1, with D possibly TRBD2 on 6 matching bases. CDR1 is SGHRS, CDR2 YFSETQ, per germline. This CDR3 has 14 amino acids. V gave up 0 bases and J gave up 5 bases, with 9 bases separating them. The CDR3 loop reads CASSLGGTDNEQFF. The CDR3 DNA follows: TGCGCCAGCAGCTTGGGAGGGACTGACAATGAGCAGTTCTTC.

This rearrangement joins TRBV5-6 to TRBJ2-1; D possibly corresponds to TRBD2 (6 bases). The CDR3 is made up of 14 amino acids. The V gene lost 5 bases and the J gene lost 6 bases, with 15 bases spanning the gap. Germline V CDR1 and CDR2: SGHDT, YYEEEE. In DNA, the CDR3 is TGTGCCAGCAGTATGGGAGGCAGCCCCAATGAGCAGTTCTTC. Its protein product is CASSMGGSPNEQFF. Full variable domain (outside the CDR3, taken from reference TRBV5-6 and TRBJ2-1): DAGVTQSPTHLIKTRGQQVTLRCSPKSGHDTVSWYQQALGQGPQFIFQYYEEEERQRGNFPDRFSGHQFPNYSSELNVNALLLGDSALYLCASSMGGSPNEQFFGPGTRLTVL.

This clonotype was observed a handful of times. The gene calls are TRBV15 and TRBJ2-2; D is uncertain. Germline loops: CDR1 LNHNV, CDR2 YYDKDF (reference sequence). The CDR3 consists of 16 residues. Trimming left V 1 base short and J 0 bases short, with 9 bases between. The CDR3 here is CATSRVAFANTGELFF. CDR3 bases: TGTGCCACCAGCAGAGTAGCCTTCGCGAACACCGGGGAGCTGTTTTTT.

There are a few counts of this clonotype. The chain carries TRBV20-1 and TRBJ2-7; D ambiguous. The CDR3 is 13 residues long. Germline assignment: CDR1 DFQATT and CDR2 SNEGSKA (reference sequence). With 1 base removed from V and 1 base from J, the gap between germline ends came to 8 bases. CDR3: CSARGQESYEQYV. The DNA of the CDR3 is TGCAGTGCTAGAGGCCAGGAGTCCTACGAGCAGTACGTC.

The chain uses TRBV2 and TRBJ2-1, with TRBD2 matching 13 bases. CDR1 SNHLY and CDR2 FYNNEI come from the germline V gene. V dropped 4 bases and J dropped 6; count of bases not matched to a gene: 9. The CDR3 consists of 17 residues. CDR3 sequence: CASSGPARLAGGNEQFF. As DNA, the CDR3 is TGTGCCAGCAGTGGACCGGCTAGACTAGCGGGAGGCAATGAGCAGTTCTTC.

This clonotype was counted at least ten times. The V gene is TRBV4-1, the J gene TRBJ2-1, with a possible D match to TRBD2 (5 bases). The CDR3 runs to 15 residues. The germline gives CDR1 MGHRA, CDR2 YSYEKL. Trimming left V 0 bases short and J 6 bases short, with 12 bases between. Here the CDR3 DNA reads TGCGCCAGCAGCCAAGAGGGGAGACTTGTCAATGAGCAGTTCTTC. Amino acid sequence: CASSQEGRLVNEQFF.

The table lists this clonotype with many counts. The rearrangement links TRBV20-1 to TRBJ1-5, with D hard to call. This CDR3 spans 12 amino acids. Germline CDR1 and CDR2: DFQATT and SNEGSKA (reference sequence). V was shortened by 3 bases and J by 4 bases, with 7 bases between the two germline ends. The CDR3 sequence: CSARQENQPQHF. The CDR3 nucleotides are TGCAGTGCTAGGCAAGAAAATCAGCCCCAGCATTTT.

In its sample, this clonotype was seen many times. This chain joins TRBV7-2 and TRBJ2-4; 9 nucleotides line up with TRBD2. With V trimmed by 5 bases and J by 5 bases, 10 bases remained unmatched. The germline CDR1 and CDR2 sequences are SGHTA and FQGNSA. CDR3 length: 16 residues. The CDR3, as DNA: TGTGCCAGCAGCCCTGTAGCGGGAGTTAGCCAAAACATTCAGTACTTC. Encoded protein: CASSPVAGVSQNIQYF.

This clonotype was counted many times. The chain combines TRBV28 with TRBJ2-7; D perhaps matches TRBD2 (6 bases). Germline assignment: CDR1 MDHEN and CDR2 SYDVKM. CDR3 length equals 13 residues. Between the trimmed V and J ends, which lost 5 bases and 4 bases, there was a span of 12 bases. The DNA of the CDR3 is TGTGCCAGCAGTCGCGGGATCGGGTACGAGCAGTACTTC. Translating it yields CASSRGIGYEQYF.

This clonotype showed up many times. The CDR3, as DNA: TGTGCCAGCAGCCCTCGGTATGACGGCGTAGGCGGGGAGCTGTTTTTT. Amino acid sequence: CASSPRYDGVGGELFF. This rearrangement joins TRBV5-5 to TRBJ2-2; D ambiguous. CDR1 SGHKS and CDR2 YYEKEE come from the germline V gene (reference sequence). Trimming shortened V by 4 bases and J by 7 bases, and 20 bases separated the two germline ends. The CDR3 sequence is 16 residues long. Full variable domain (remainder filled in from reference TRBV5-5 and TRBJ2-2): DAGVTQSPTHLIKTRGQQVTLRCSPISGHKSVSWYQQVLGQGPQFIFQYYEKEERGRGNFPDRFSARQFPNYSSELNVNALLLGDSALYLCASSPRYDGVGGELFFGEGSRLTVL.

The rearrangement links TRBV18 to TRBJ2-7; TRBD2 aligns across 7 bases. Germline V CDR1 and CDR2: KGHSH, LQKENI. The CDR3 is 14 residues long. Trimming took 3 bases from V and 8 from J; bases not matched to a gene: 10. In nucleotides, the CDR3 is TGTGCCAGCTCACCGGGAGCCCAGGGAGGGCAGCAGTACTTC. It is translated as CASSPGAQGGQQYF.

At least ten counts were recorded for this clonotype. Relative to the germline gene, one junction end is altered; a read error may explain this. The CDR3: CASSSTGMNTEAFF. CDR3 DNA: TGCGCCAGCAGCTCGACAGGGATGAACACTGAAGCTTTCTTT. The chain recombines TRBV12-3 or TRBV12-4 with TRBJ1-1; 7 bases align to TRBD1. This CDR3 spans 14 amino acids.